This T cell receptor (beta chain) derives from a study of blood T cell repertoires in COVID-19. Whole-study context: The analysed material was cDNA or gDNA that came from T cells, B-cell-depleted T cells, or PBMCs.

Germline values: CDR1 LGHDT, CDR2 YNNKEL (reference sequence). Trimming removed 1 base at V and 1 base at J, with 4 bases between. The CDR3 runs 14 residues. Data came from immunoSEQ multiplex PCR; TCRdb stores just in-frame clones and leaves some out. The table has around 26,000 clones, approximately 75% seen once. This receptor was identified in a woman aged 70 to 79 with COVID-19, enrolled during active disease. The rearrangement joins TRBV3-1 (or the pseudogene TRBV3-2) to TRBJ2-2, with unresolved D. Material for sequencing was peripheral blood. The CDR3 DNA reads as TGTGCCAGCAGCCAAGGCGTGAACACCGGGGAGCTGTTTTTT. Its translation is CASSQGVNTGELFF.